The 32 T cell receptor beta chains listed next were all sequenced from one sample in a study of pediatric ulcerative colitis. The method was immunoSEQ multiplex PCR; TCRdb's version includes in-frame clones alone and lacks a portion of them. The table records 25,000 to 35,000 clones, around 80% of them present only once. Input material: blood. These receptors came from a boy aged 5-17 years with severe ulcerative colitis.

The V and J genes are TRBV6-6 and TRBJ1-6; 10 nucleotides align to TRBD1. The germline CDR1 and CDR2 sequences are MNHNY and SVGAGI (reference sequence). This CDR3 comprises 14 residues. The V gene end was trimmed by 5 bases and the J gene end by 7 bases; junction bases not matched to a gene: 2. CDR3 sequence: CASSRTGGNSPLHF. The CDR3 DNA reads TGTGCCAGCAGTAGGACAGGGGGGAATTCACCCCTCCACTTT.

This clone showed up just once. For the CDR3, the DNA is TGTGCCTGGAGTCAAGGGAGCGGAAACACCATATATTTT. As protein: CAWSQGSGNTIYF. The genes are TRBV30 and TRBJ1-3; D is unresolved. V lost 2 bases and J 4 bases, leaving 9 bases between the germline ends. Germline V gene sequence: CDR1 GTSNPN, CDR2 SVGIG (reference sequence). The CDR3 totals 13 residues.

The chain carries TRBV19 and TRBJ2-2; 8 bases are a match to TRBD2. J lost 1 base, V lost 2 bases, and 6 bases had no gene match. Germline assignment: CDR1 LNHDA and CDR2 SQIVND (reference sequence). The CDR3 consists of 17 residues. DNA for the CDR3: TGTGCCAGTAGTATATCGGCTCTAGCGGGGAACACCGGGGAGCTGTTTTTT. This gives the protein CASSISALAGNTGELFF. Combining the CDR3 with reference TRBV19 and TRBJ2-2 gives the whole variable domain DGGITQSPKYLFRKEGQNVTLSCEQNLNHDAMYWYRQDPGQGLRLIYYSQIVNDFQKGDIAEGYSVSREKKESFPLTVTSAQKNPTAFYLCASSISALAGNTGELFFGEGSRLTVL.

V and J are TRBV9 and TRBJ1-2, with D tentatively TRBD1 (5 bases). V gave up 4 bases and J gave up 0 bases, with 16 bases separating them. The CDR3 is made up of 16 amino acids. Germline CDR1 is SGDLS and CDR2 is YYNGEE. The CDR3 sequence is CASSTPGILSNYGYTF. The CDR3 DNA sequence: TGTGCCAGCAGCACCCCAGGGATTCTTTCTAACTATGGCTACACCTTC.

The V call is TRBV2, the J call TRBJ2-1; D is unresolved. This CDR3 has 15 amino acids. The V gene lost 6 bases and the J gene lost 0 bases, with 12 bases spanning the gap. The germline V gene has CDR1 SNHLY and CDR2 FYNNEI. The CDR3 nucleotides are TGTGCCAGCAGGGAATTCGGAAGCTCCTACAATGAGCAGTTCTTC. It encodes CASREFGSSYNEQFF.

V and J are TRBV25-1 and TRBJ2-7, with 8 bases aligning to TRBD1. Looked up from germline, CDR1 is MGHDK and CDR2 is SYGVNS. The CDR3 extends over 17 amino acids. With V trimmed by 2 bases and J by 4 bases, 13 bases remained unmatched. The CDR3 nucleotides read TGTGCCAGCAGTGAACCTAAGACAGGGGCCGGAATATACGAGCAGTACTTC. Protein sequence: CASSEPKTGAGIYEQYF.

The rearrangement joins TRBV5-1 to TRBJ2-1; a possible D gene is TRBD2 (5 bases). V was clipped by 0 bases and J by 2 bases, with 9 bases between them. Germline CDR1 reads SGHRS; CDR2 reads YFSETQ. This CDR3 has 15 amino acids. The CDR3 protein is CASSLVGAAYNEQFF. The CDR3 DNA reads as TGCGCCAGCAGCTTGGTGGGAGCCGCCTACAATGAGCAGTTCTTC.

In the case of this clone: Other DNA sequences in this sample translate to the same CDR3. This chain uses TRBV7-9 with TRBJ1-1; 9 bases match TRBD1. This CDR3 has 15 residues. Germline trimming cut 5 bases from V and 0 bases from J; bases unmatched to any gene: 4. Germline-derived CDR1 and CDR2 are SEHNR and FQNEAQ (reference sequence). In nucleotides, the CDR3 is TGTGCCAGCAGCCGCGACAGGGGGATGAACACTGAAGCTTTCTTT. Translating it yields CASSRDRGMNTEAFF.

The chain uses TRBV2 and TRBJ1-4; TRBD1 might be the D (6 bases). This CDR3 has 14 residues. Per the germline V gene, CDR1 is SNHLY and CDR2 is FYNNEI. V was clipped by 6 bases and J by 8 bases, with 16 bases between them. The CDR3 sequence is CASRPGAAREKLFF. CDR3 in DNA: TGTGCCAGCAGACCGGGGGCTGCACGAGAAAAACTGTTTTTT.

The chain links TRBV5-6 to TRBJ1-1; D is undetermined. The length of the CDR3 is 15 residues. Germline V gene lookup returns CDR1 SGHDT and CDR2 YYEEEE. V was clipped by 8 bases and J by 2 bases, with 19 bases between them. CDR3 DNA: TGTGCCAGTGTCCTAGAAGGAATCGGAAACACTGAAGCTTTCTTT. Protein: CASVLEGIGNTEAFF.

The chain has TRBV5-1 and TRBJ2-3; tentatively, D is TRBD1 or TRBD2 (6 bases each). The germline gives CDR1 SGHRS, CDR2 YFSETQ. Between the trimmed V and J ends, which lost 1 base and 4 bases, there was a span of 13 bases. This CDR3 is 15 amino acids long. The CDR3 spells CASSLTGGLADTQYF. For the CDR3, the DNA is TGCGCCAGCAGCTTGACTGGGGGGCTGGCAGATACGCAGTATTTT. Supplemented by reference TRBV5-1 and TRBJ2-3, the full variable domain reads KAGVTQTPRYLIKTRGQQVTLSCSPISGHRSVSWYQQTPGQGLQFLFEYFSETQRNKGNFPGRFSGRQFSNSRSEMNVSTLELGDSALYLCASSLTGGLADTQYFGPGTRLTVL.

CDR3 protein: CASSLGQITEAFF. CDR3 DNA: TGTGCCAGCAGCCTAGGACAGATCACTGAAGCTTTCTTT. The gene calls are TRBV6-5 and TRBJ1-1, with D perhaps matching TRBD1 (6 bases). Germline lookup yields CDR1 MNHEY and CDR2 SVGAGI. Trimming removed 6 bases at V and 4 bases at J, with 12 bases between. The CDR3 has 13 amino acids.

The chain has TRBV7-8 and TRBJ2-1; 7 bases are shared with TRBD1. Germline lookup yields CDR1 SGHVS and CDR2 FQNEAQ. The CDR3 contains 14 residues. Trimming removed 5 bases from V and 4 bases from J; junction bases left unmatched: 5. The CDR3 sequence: CASSGTETYNEQFF. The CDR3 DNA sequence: TGTGCCAGCAGCGGGACAGAGACATACAATGAGCAGTTCTTC.

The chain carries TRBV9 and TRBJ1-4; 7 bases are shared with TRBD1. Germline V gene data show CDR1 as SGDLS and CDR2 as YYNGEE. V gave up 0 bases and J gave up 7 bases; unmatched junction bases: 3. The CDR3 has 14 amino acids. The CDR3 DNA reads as TGTGCCAGCAGCGTAGAGGGGGCAGGTGAAAAACTGTTTTTT. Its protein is CASSVEGAGEKLFF.

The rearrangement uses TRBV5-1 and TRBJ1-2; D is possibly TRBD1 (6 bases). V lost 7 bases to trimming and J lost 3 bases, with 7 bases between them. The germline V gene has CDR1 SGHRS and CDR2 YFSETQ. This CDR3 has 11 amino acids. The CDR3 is CASRTDYGYTF. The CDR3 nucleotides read TGCGCCAGCCGGACAGACTATGGCTACACCTTC.

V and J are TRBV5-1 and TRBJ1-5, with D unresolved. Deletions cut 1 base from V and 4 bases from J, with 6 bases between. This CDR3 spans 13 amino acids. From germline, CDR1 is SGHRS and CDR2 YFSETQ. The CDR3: CASSLYPNQPQHF. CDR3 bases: TGCGCCAGCAGCTTGTACCCTAATCAGCCCCAGCATTTT.

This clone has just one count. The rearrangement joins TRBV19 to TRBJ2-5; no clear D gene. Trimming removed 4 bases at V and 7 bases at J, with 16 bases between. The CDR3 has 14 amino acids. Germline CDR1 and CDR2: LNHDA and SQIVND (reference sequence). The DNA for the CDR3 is TGTGCCAGTAGTACATCGTTATTCCTGGGGACCCAGTACTTC. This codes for CASSTSLFLGTQYF.

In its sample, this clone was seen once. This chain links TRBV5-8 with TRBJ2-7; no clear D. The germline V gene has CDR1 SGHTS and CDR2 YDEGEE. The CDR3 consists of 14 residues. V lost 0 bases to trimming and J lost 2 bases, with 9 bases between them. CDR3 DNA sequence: TGTGCCAGCAGCTTGGGGACGACCACCTACGAGCAGTACTTC. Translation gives CASSLGTTTYEQYF. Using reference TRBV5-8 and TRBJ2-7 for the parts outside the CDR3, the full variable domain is EAGVTQSPTHLIKTRGQQATLRCSPISGHTSVYWYQQALGLGLQFLLWYDEGEERNRGNFPPRFSGRQFPNYSSELNVNALELEDSALYLCASSLGTTTYEQYFGPGTRLTVT.

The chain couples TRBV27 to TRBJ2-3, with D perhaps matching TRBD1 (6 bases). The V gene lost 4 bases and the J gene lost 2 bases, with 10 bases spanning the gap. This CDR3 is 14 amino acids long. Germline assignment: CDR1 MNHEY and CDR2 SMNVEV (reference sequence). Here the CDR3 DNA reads TGTGCCAGCAGTTGGACAGCATACACAGATACGCAGTATTTT. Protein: CASSWTAYTDTQYF.

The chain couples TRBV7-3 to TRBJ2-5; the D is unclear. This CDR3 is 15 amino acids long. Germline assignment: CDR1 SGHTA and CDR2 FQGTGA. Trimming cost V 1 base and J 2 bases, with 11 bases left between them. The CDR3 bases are TGTGCCAGCAGCTTAAGGGGTGAAGCTCAAGAGACCCAGTACTTC. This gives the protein CASSLRGEAQETQYF.

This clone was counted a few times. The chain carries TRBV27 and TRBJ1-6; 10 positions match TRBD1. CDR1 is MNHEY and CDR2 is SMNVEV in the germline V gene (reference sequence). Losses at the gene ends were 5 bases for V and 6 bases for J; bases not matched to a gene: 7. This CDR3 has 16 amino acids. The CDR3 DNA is TGTGCCAGCAGTCCCTACCGGACAGGGGGTAATTCACCCCTCCACTTT. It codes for CASSPYRTGGNSPLHF.

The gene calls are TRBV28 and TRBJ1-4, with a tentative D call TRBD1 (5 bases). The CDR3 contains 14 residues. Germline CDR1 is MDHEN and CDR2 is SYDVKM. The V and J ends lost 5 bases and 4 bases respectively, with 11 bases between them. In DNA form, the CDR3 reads TGTGCCAGCAGTCCCGCAGGGAATAATGAAAAACTGTTTTTT. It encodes CASSPAGNNEKLFF.

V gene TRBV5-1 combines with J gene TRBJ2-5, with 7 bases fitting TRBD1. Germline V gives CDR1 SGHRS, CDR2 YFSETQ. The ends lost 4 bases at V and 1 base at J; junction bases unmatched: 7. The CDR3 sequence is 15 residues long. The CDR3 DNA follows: TGCGCCAGCAGCCCCAGGACAGGCGTCCAAGAGACCCAGTACTTC. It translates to CASSPRTGVQETQYF.

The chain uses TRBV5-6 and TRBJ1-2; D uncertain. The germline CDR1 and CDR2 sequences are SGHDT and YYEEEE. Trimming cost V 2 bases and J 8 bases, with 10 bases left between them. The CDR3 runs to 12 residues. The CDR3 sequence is CASSFEMTGYTF. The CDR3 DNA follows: TGTGCCAGCAGCTTTGAAATGACCGGCTACACCTTC.

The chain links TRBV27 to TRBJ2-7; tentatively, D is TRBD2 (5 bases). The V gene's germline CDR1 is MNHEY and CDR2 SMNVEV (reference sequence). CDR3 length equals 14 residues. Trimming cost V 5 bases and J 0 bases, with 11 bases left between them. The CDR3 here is CASSRVARSYEQYF. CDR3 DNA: TGTGCCAGCAGTAGGGTAGCGCGCTCCTACGAGCAGTACTTC.

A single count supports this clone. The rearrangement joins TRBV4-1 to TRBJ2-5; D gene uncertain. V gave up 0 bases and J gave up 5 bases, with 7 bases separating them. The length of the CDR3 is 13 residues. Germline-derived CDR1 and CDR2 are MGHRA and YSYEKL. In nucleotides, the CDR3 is TGCGCCAGCAGCCAAGATCGGTGGGAGACCCAGTACTTC. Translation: CASSQDRWETQYF.

The CDR3: CASSQVYSYGYTF. For the CDR3, the DNA is TGCGCCAGCAGCCAAGTGTACAGCTATGGCTACACCTTC. The chain combines TRBV4-3 with TRBJ1-2; D not resolved. Germline CDR1 reads LGHNA; CDR2 reads YSLEER. This CDR3 is built from 13 residues. The V end lost 1 base, the J end lost 4 bases, and 7 bases lay between the germline ends.

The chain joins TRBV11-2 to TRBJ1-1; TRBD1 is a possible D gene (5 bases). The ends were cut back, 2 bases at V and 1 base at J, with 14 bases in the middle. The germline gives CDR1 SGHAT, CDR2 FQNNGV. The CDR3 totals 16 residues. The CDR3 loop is CASSLLAPGGNTEAFF. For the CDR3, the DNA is TGTGCCAGCAGCTTATTAGCCCCTGGGGGGAACACTGAAGCTTTCTTT. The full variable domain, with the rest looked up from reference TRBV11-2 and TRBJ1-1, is EAGVAQSPRYKIIEKRQSVAFWCNPISGHATLYWYQQILGQGPKLLIQFQNNGVVDDSQLPKDRFSAERLKGVDSTLKIQPAKLEDSAVYLCASSLLAPGGNTEAFFGQGTRLTVV.

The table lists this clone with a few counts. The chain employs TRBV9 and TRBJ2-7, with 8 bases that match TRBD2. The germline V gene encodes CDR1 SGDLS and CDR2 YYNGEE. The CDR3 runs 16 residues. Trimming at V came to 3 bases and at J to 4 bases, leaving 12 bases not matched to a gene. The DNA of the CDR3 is TGTGCCAGCAGCGATCAGGGACTAGTGGTTGCGTACGAGCAGTACTTC. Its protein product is CASSDQGLVVAYEQYF.

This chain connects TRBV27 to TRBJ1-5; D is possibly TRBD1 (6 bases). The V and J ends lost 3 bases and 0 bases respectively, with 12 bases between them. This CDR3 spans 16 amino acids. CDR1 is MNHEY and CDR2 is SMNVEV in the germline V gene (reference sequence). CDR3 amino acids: CASSFRGGYSNQPQHF. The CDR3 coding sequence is TGTGCCAGCAGTTTCCGAGGGGGTTATAGCAATCAGCCCCAGCATTTT.

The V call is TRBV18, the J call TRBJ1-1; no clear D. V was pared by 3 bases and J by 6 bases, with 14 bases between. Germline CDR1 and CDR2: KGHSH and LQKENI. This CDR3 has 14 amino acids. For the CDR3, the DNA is TGTGCCAGCTCACCCAATGAGGGAGGACCTGAAGCTTTCTTT. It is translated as CASSPNEGGPEAFF.

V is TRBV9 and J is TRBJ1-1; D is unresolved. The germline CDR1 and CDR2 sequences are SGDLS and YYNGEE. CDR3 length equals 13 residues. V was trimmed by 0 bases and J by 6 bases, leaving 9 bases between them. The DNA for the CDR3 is TGTGCCAGCAGCGTAGTAGAAGGGCCTGAAGCTTTCTTT. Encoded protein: CASSVVEGPEAFF.